This paragraph reports one T cell receptor beta chain. Its antigen is undetermined. This sample stems from a study of cytomegalovirus exposure and HLA in healthy donors. Study outcomes and limitations: Later on, analysis showed that most CMV-associated TCR beta chains appeared to be HLA-restricted. In a later analysis, HLA-associated beta chains showed higher expansion and lower generation probabilities than comparable chains. More than 15,000 TCR beta sequences were associated with HLA alleles at 0.05 false discovery rate in a later analysis.

13 Jbeta primers and 60 Vbeta primers were used for the PCR. The data were produced by immunoSEQ multiplex PCR, yet TCRdb's version contains in-frame clones alone and is incomplete. Found here are 150,000 to 200,000 clones, about 77% of them singletons; the top ten hold about 6%. This sequence was found in a woman between 25 and 40 years old in good health and CMV-seropositive. Sequences were obtained from PBMCs.

The CDR3 reads CASSDPAGRTDTQYF. The DNA of the CDR3 is TGTGCCAGCAGCGACCCAGCGGGTCGCACAGATACGCAGTATTTT. The genes are TRBV9 and TRBJ2-3, with D possibly being TRBD2 (6 bases). Germline lookup yields CDR1 SGDLS and CDR2 YYNGEE. Trimming took off 3 bases at V and 1 base at J, with 12 bases between the two ends. This CDR3 spans 15 amino acids.